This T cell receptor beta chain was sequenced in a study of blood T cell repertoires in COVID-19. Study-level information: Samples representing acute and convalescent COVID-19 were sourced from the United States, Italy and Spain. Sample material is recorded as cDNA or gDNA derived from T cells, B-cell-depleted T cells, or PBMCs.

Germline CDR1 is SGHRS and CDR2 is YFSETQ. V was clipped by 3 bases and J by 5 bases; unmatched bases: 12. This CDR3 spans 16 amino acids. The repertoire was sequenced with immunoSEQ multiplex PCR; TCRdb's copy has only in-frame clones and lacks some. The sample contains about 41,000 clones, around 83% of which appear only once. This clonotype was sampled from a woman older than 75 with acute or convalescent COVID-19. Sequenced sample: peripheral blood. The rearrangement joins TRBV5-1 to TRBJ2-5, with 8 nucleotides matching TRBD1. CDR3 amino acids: CASSSGQGARRETQYF. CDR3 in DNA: TGCGCCAGCAGCTCCGGGCAGGGGGCGCGTAGGGAGACCCAGTACTTC.